Listed here is a single T cell receptor beta chain. Its antigen is unknown. One base away there is no much larger clone; base qualities are not given. The library was built by means of the immunoSEQ multiplex PCR assay. Roughly 10^5 TCR templates per sample were assayed on the deep sequencing platform. Genomic DNA extracted from sorted T cells was used for TCRbeta CDR3 sequencing. The study's processing was this. Clonal analysis of TCRbeta CDR3 data was done in the R programming language. Comparing unstimulated samples against CFSE-low samples taken after the reaction was how alloreactive CD4+ and CD8+ clones were defined. By matching sequences to the repertoires of sorted unstimulated Treg and non-Treg cells, each alloreactive CD4+ clone was assigned a regulatory or non-regulatory origin. In TCRdb, the immuneACCESS table is reduced to in-frame sequences with V and J assigned. These tables do not hold every clone; where another copy was compared, an unresolved V gene accounts for under half, and the others remain unexplained. The V and J calls and clone size come from that table; D and trimming were worked out from the DNA. The sample table lists more than 85,000 clones, 94% of them with a count of one. Clones ranked in the top ten supply about 0.6% of the sample.

This entry is derived from a study of siplizumab effects on memory and regulatory T cells (dated 2019 in TCRdb). As for the study more broadly: The study looked at the effect of siplizumab, an anti-CD2 antibody, on alloreactive T-cell subsets in allogeneic mixed lymphocyte reactions made from human PBMCs. Study-level results and caveats: Compared with memory T cells, unstimulated naive T cells appeared more diverse, and naive cells seemed to make a substantial contribution to the alloresponse. The cumulative frequency of alloreactive sequences traceable to unstimulated CD4+ memory T cells was significantly reduced by siplizumab. Whether proliferating Tregs from siplizumab cultures were suppressive was not functionally confirmed. Among mappable alloreactive CD4+ clones, an average Treg-derived fraction of about 69% was observed with siplizumab, compared with less than 35% in control reactions. Because sequences at frequencies below about 10^-5 were poorly captured, only a minor fraction of alloreactive clones could be mapped back to unstimulated subsets. For roughly 75-95% of proliferating CD4+ or CD8+ clones, no naive or memory phenotype could be assigned.

Sorted unstimulated T cells and proliferating T cells recovered from mixed lymphocyte reactions were subjected to TCRbeta CDR3 sequencing. Fresh whole blood from nine to eleven HLA-typed healthy donors served as the source for isolating PBMCs. To map where alloreactive clones came from, unstimulated CD4+ regulatory T cells were FACS-sorted. The CDR3, cysteine through phenylalanine, is 16 amino acids long. Of all the DNA, just the CDR3 is kept, 48 bases in frame from base 1. V drops 1 base and J drops 4 bases, leaving 14 bases in between. According to the germline V gene, CDR1 reads MGHRA and CDR2 reads YSYEKL.

The sequence came from a human donor in good health. Sequencing input: Tregs sorted from blood. Recombination joined TRBV4-1 with TRBJ1-3, with a tentative D gene TRBD1 over 6 matching bases. The bases read TGCGCCAGCAGCCAAGGCCCCACAGGGTCAGGAAACACCATATATTTT. Its protein product is CASSQGPTGSGNTIYF.